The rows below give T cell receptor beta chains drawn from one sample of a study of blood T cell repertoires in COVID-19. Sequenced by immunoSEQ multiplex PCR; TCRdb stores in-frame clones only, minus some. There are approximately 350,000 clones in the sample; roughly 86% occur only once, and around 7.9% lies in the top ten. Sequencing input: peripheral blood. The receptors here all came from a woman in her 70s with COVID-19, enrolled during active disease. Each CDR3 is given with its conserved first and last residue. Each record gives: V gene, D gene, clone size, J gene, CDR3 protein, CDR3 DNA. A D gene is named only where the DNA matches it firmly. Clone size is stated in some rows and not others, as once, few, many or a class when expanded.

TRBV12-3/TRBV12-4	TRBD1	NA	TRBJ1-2	CASSLTGAYGYTF	TGTGCCAGCAGTTTGACAGGGGCCTATGGCTACACCTTC
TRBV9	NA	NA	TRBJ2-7	CASSPDFYEQYF	TGTGCCAGCAGCCCGGACTTCTACGAGCAGTACTTC
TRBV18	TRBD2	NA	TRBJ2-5	CASSPLGTSGQETQYF	TGTGCCAGCTCACCACTCGGGACTAGCGGGCAAGAGACCCAGTACTTC
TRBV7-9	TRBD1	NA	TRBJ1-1	CASSLEGASGGTEAFF	TGTGCCAGCAGCTTAGAGGGGGCATCAGGGGGCACTGAAGCTTTCTTT
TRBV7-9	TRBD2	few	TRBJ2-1	CASSVGLAGNEQFF	TGTGCCAGCAGCGTTGGACTAGCGGGAAATGAGCAGTTCTTC
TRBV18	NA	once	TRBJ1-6	CASSPQGIPLHF	TGTGCCAGCTCACCACAGGGGATACCCCTCCACTTT
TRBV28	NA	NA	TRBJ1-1	CASSGMRRTEAFF	TGTGCCAGCTCAGGGATGAGACGAACTGAAGCTTTCTTT
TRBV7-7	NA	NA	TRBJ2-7	CASSPLDTYEQYF	TGTGCCAGCAGCCCCTTAGACACCTACGAGCAGTACTTC
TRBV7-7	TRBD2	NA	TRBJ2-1	CASSLRGGQDYEQFF	TGTGCCAGCAGCCTGCGGGGGGGCCAGGATTATGAGCAGTTCTTC
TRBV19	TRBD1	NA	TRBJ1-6	CASRPRDSVSSPLHF	TGTGCCAGTAGGCCCCGGGACAGCGTTAGTTCACCCCTCCACTTT
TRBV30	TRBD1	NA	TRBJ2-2	CAWSRGPGELFF	TGTGCCTGGAGCAGGGGGCCCGGGGAGCTGTTTTTT
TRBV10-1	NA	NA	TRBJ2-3	CASSGGGTDTQYF	TGCGCCAGCAGCGGTGGAGGCACAGATACGCAGTATTTT
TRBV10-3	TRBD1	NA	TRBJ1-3	CAISEGTGGTLGNTIYF	TGTGCCATCAGTGAGGGGACAGGGGGCACACTCGGAAACACCATATATTTT
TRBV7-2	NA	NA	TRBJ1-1	CASSLVRGSGTEAFF	TGTGCCAGCAGCTTAGTCCGAGGATCGGGCACTGAAGCTTTCTTT
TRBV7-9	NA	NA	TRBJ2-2	CASSFRAGETGELFF	TGTGCCAGCAGCTTCAGGGCAGGGGAGACCGGGGAGCTGTTTTTT
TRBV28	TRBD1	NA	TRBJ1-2	CASSPGQSNYGYTF	TGTGCCAGCAGCCCGGGACAGTCTAACTATGGCTACACCTTC
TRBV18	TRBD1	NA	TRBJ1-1	CASSPTGDKMNTEAFF	TGTGCCAGCTCGCCGACAGGGGACAAAATGAACACTGAAGCTTTCTTT
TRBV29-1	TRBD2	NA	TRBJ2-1	CSVEGLAGGLWEQFF	TGCAGCGTTGAAGGTCTGGCGGGGGGGCTCTGGGAGCAGTTCTTC
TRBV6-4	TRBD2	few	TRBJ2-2	CASSKIAGGNTGELFF	TGTGCCAGCAGCAAAATAGCGGGGGGTAACACCGGGGAGCTGTTTTTT
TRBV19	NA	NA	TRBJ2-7	CASSIGLFYEQYF	TGTGCCAGTAGTATAGGGCTCTTCTACGAGCAGTACTTC
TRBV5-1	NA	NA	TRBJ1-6	CASSLVPGANSPLHF	TGCGCCAGCAGCCTGGTGCCAGGGGCGAATTCACCCCTCCACTTT
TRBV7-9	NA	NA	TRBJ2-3	CASSHPPRPDTQYF	TGTGCCAGCAGCCATCCTCCGAGGCCAGATACGCAGTATTTT
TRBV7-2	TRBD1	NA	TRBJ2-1	CASSGGTGSYNEQFF	TGTGCCAGCAGCGGGGGGACAGGATCCTACAATGAGCAGTTCTTC
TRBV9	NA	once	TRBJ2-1	CASSSATGNEQFF	TGTGCCAGCAGCTCCGCGACTGGCAATGAGCAGTTCTTC
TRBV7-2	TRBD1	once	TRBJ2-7	CASSLGQGSSYEQYF	TGTGCCAGCAGCTTAGGACAGGGGAGCTCCTACGAGCAGTACTTC
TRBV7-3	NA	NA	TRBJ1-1	CASSTQPGDAEAFF	TGTGCCAGCAGCACACAACCGGGGGACGCTGAAGCTTTCTTT
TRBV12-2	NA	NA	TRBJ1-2	CASRFRRGNYGYTF	TGTGCAAGTCGCTTCCGCAGGGGCAACTATGGCTACACCTTC
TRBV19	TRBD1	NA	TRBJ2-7	CASSILQGGEQYF	TGTGCCAGTAGTATACTACAGGGGGGCGAGCAGTACTTC
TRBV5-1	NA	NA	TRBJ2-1	CASRPDGNNEQFF	TGCGCCAGCAGACCAGACGGGAACAATGAGCAGTTCTTC
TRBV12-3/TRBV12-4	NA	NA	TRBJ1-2	CASSLSAFYGYTF	TGTGCCAGCAGTTTGAGTGCATTCTATGGCTACACCTTC
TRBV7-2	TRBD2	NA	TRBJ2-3	CASSTLAGFTDTQYF	TGTGCCAGCAGCACACTAGCGGGGTTCACAGATACGCAGTATTTT
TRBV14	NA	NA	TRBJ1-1	CASSPLTGVGEAFF	TGTGCCAGCAGCCCTCTGACAGGCGTGGGTGAAGCTTTCTTT
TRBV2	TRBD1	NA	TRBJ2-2	CASKGTGVNGELFF	TGTGCCAGCAAGGGGACAGGGGTTAACGGGGAGCTGTTTTTT
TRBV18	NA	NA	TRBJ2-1	CASSPPSRAADSYEQFF	TGTGCCAGCTCACCACCCTCCAGGGCCGCTGATTCGTATGAGCAGTTCTTC
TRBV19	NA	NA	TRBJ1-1	CASSQDSQTEAFF	TGTGCCAGTAGCCAGGACAGTCAGACTGAAGCTTTCTTT
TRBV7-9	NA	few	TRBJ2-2	CASMRGQTNTGELFF	TGTGCCAGCATGAGAGGACAAACGAACACCGGGGAGCTGTTTTTT
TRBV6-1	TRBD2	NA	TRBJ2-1	CASSEGGRSYNEQFF	TGTGCCAGCAGTGAGGGCGGGAGGTCCTACAATGAGCAGTTCTTC
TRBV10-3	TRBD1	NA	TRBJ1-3	CATAGTASGNTIYF	TGTGCCACCGCCGGGACAGCCTCTGGAAACACCATATATTTT
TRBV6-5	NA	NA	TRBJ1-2	CASSPQGGYGYTF	TGTGCCAGCAGCCCACAAGGGGGCTATGGCTACACCTTC
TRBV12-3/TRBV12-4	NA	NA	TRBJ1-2	CASSRINNYGYTF	TGTGCCAGCAGCCGTATAAATAACTATGGCTACACCTTC
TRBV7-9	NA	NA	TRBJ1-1	CASSISEGTEAFF	TGTGCCAGCAGCATATCGGAGGGCACTGAAGCTTTCTTT
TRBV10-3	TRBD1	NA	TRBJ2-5	CAIRGQGLKETQYF	TGTGCCATCAGGGGACAGGGGTTGAAAGAGACCCAGTACTTC
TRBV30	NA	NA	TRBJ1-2	CAWSRELTNYGYTF	TGTGCCTGGAGTCGCGAACTAACGAACTATGGCTACACCTTC
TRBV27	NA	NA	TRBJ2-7	CASSLTSAYEQYF	TGTGCCAGCAGTTTAACTTCTGCCTACGAGCAGTACTTC
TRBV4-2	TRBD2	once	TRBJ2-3	CASSQEILADTQYF	TGTGCCAGCAGCCAAGAAATACTAGCGGATACGCAGTATTTT
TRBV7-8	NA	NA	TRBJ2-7	CASSFSSTYEQYF	TGTGCCAGCAGCTTCTCTAGTACCTACGAGCAGTACTTC
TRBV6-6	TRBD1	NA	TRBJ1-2	CASSYNPTGGHGYTF	TGTGCCAGCAGTTACAACCCGACAGGGGGCCATGGCTACACCTTC
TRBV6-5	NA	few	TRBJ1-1	CASSYGGYEAFF	TGTGCCAGCAGTTACGGAGGTTACGAAGCTTTCTTT
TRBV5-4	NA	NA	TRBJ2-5	CASSAGGSQETQYF	TGTGCCAGCTCCGCTGGTGGCAGCCAAGAGACCCAGTACTTC
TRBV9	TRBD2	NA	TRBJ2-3	CASSVVDGGAEQYF	TGTGCCAGCAGCGTAGTAGACGGGGGGGCCGAGCAGTATTTT
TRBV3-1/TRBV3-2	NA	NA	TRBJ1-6	CASSQAGGNSPLHF	TGTGCCAGCAGCCAAGCCGGGGGGAATTCACCCCTCCACTTT
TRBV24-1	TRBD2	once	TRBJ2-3	CATSDLRVAGVRGDTQYF	TGTGCCACCAGTGATTTGCGGGTAGCGGGGGTTAGGGGAGATACGCAGTATTTT